The T cell receptor (beta chain) described here comes from a study of graft-versus-host responses after intestinal transplantation (dated by TCRdb to the early 2020s). Some background on the complete study: Multivisceral, liver-intestinal, or isolated intestinal transplants were received by the recipients. Anti-thymocyte globulin induction was given to all recipients, followed by maintenance tacrolimus and steroids for around three years. Bulk TCR-beta CDR3 sequencing was used to track graft-versus-host and host-versus-graft alloreactive T cell clones in the graft, circulation and bone marrow after intestinal transplantation. Alloreactive clones were identified by sequencing pre-transplant mixed lymphocyte reaction products and comparing these products with unstimulated pre-transplant donor and recipient T cells. A cohort of fewer than 25 intestinal transplant recipients, including one retransplant, was enrolled, and a few patients lacking pretransplant specimens were excluded. Donor T cell macrochimerism was defined as a peak of at least 4% donor T cells among recipient peripheral blood mononuclear cells. Samples from a few later patients were sequenced in-house on an Illumina MiSeq with MiXCR processing rather than by the commercial service. Broad study findings and their caveats: In the allografts of patients with donor T cell macrochimerism, GvH to HvG T cell clonal ratios were high. Early after transplant, peak levels of circulating GvH clones were associated with declines in HvG clones. Conclusions were limited by the relatively low number and heterogeneity of intestinal transplant patients. GvH clones were detected in recipient bone marrow, and some appeared earlier in ileal mucosa or blood, consistent with an intestinal mucosal origin.

Only one count was recorded for this clone. Its recognized antigen is unknown. No base qualities exist here, and no much larger clone lies one base off it. Looking up the germline V gene yields CDR1 SGHTA and CDR2 FQGTGA. The junction shows trimming of 1 base on V and 8 bases on J, and the gene matches do not reach 14 bases of it. Counted from cysteine to phenylalanine, this CDR3 has 17 amino acids. The sequence is cut down to CDR3 DNA, 51 bases in frame from base 1. The library was prepared using the immunoSEQ multiplex PCR assay. For most patients, genomic DNA was isolated with the Qiagen DNeasy Blood and Tissue Kit and sent frozen to Adaptive Biotechnologies for TCR sequencing. For most patients, genomic DNA was subjected to high-throughput TCR-beta CDR3 sequencing by Adaptive Biotechnologies. The paper's processing steps were these. Adaptive's ImmunoSEQ software supplied the TCR sequencing data for 15 to 20 patients, while MiXCR and VDJtools were used to process a few other patients. CD4 versus CD8 sorting errors were corrected by removing sequences found in both subsets at a frequency ratio below 5:1. CDR3 nucleotide sequences shared by donor and recipient were removed because the origin of these sequences could not be assigned. Alloreactive clones required at least 2-fold expansion over unstimulated cells and minimum CFSE-low frequency of 0.002% (template counts) or 0.001% (read counts). Clones were considered mappable if detected in sequenced pre-transplant spleen, lymph node, or MLR CFSE-low populations of the donor or recipient. The cumulative frequency of alloreactive clones was calculated as a percentage of all sequences, weighted by copy number. Here the immuneACCESS table is served through TCRdb, limited to in-frame sequences with V and J called. Missing clones are a known gap in these copies; in checked studies unresolved V genes cover under half, and the rest lacks a known reason. From that table come the V and J calls and clone size; the DNA was used to work out D and trimming. Here the sample has about 110,000 clones; approximately 92% occur a single time. Jointly, the top ten make up 0.23% of the sample.

The sample's time point label is to be understood as: cells obtained before transplantation from donor or recipient. CD3+CD4+ and CD3+CD8+ populations were FACS-sorted from unstimulated pre-transplant donor and recipient cells taken from spleen or lymph nodes. Sequencing was performed on unstimulated CD4+ T cells sorted from spleen or lymph node cells, taken before transplant. This chain is built from TRBV7-3 and TRBJ2-1; 7 bases in the junction line up with TRBD1. The clonotype was recovered from a human donor who was the organ donor for an intestinal transplant. The CDR3 here reads CASSLKHPRITGDEQFF. The DNA is as follows: TGTGCCAGCAGCTTAAAACATCCTCGCATAACAGGGGATGAGCAGTTCTTC. With the rest looked up from the reference TRBV7-3 and TRBJ2-1 genes rather than sequenced, the full variable domain is GAGVSQTPSNKVTEKGKYVELRCDPISGHTALYWYRQSLGQGPEFLIYFQGTGAADDSGLPNDRFFAVRPEGSVSTLKIQRTERGDSAVYLCASSLKHPRITGDEQFFGPGTRLTVL.